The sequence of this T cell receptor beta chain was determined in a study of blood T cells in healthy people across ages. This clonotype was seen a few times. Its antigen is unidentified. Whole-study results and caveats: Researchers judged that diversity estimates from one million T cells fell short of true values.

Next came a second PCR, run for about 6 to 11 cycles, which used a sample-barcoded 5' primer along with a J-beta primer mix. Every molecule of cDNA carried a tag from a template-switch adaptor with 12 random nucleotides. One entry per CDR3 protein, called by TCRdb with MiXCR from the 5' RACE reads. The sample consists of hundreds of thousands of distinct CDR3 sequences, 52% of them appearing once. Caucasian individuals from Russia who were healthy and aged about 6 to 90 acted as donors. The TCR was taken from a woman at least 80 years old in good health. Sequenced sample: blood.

The CDR3 nucleotides read TGTGCCAGCAGTTTAGTCTGGAACACTGAAGCTTTCTTT. It specifies CASSLVWNTEAFF. The V gene is TRBV12-3 or TRBV12-4, the J gene TRBJ1-1; D is ambiguous. The V and J ends lost 1 base and 1 base respectively, with 4 bases between them. The CDR3 totals 13 residues.